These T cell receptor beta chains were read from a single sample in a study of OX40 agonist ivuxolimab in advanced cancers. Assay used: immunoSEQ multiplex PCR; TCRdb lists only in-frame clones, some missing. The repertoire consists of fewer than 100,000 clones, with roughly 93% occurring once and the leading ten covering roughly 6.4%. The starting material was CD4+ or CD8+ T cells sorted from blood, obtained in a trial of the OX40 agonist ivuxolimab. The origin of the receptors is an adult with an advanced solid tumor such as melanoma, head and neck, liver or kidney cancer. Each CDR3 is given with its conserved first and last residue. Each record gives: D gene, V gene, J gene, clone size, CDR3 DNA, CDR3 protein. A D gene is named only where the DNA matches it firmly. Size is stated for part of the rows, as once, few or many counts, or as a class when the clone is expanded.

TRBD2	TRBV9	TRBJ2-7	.	TGTGCCAGCAGCGTAGGGAGCGGGGTGTACGAGCAGTACTTC	CASSVGSGVYEQYF
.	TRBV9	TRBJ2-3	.	TGTGCCAGCAGCGGACTTTCGACGGGACGTTCGGATACGCAGTATTTT	CASSGLSTGRSDTQYF
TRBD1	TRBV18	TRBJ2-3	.	TGTGCCAGCTCACCACTACCGGGACAGGGGGCGCGACGCACAGATACGCAGTATTTT	CASSPLPGQGARRTDTQYF
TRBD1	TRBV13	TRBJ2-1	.	TGTGCCAGCAGCTTAGCCGGGACAGGGACGGCTGAGCAGTTCTTC	CASSLAGTGTAEQFF
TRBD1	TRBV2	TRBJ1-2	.	TGTGCCAGCAGTATCGGGACAGGGGACGGCTACACCTTC	CASSIGTGDGYTF
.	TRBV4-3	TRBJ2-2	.	TGCGCCAGCAGTCCGGTCGGGGGAAACACCGGGGAGCTGTTTTTT	CASSPVGGNTGELFF
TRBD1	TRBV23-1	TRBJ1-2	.	TGCGCCAGCAGTCAATCTGGAGGACAGGGGGGCGGTAAAGACTATGGCTACACCTTC	CASSQSGGQGGGKDYGYTF
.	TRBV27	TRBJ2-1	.	TGTGCCAGCAGTTTAGGGGTCAATGAGCAGTTCTTC	CASSLGVNEQFF
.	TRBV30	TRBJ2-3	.	TGTGCCTGTGACACAGATACGCAGTATTTT	CACDTDTQYF
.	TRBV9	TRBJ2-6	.	TGTGCCAGCACCTTCGACCGGGGGACTGGGGCCAACGTCCTGACTTTC	CASTFDRGTGANVLTF
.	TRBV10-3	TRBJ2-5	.	TGTGCCATCAGCCCAAAGGGGGAAGAGACCCAGTACTTC	CAISPKGEETQYF
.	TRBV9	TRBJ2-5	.	TGTGCCAGCAGCTACCAGTTTGGCGAACAAGAGACCCAGTACTTC	CASSYQFGEQETQYF
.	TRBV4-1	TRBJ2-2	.	TGCGCCAGCAGCCAAGAGGGGGGTACCGGGGAGCTGTTTTTT	CASSQEGGTGELFF
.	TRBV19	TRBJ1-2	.	TGTGCCAGTAGTGCCCACTCAGGGGATGGCTACACCTTC	CASSAHSGDGYTF
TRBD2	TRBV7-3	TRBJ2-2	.	TGTGCCAGCAGCTTAGTAAAGGGACTAGCAGTTTACGGGGAGCTGTTTTTT	CASSLVKGLAVYGELFF
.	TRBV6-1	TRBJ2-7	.	TGTGCCAGCAGTGAAAGGGACGGGAACTACGAGCAGTACTTC	CASSERDGNYEQYF
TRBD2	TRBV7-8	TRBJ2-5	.	TGTGCCAGCAGCTTAGCTCGGGGGGGCAGAGAGACCCAGTACTTC	CASSLARGGRETQYF
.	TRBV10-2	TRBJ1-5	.	TGCGCCAGCACCCCAGGGATAAGCAATCAGCCCCAGCATTTT	CASTPGISNQPQHF
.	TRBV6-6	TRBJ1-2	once	TGTGCCAGCAGTTACGGGGATGGCTACACCTTC	CASSYGDGYTF
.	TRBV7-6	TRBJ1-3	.	TGTGCCAGCAGCCCCCGCACTGGAAACACCATATATTTT	CASSPRTGNTIYF
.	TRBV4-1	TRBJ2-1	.	TGCGCCAGCAGCCAAGACATCAACTCCTACAATGAGCAGTTCTTC	CASSQDINSYNEQFF
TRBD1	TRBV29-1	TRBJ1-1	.	TGCAGCGTTGAAGTTTACGGACAGGGGGCGTGCACTGAAGCTTTCTTT	CSVEVYGQGACTEAFF
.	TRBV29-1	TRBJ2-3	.	TGCAGCGTTGAATGGGGGATGGGGGGCACAGATACGCAGTATTTT	CSVEWGMGGTDTQYF
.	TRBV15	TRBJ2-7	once	TGTGCCACCAGCAGAGTGGGGGGGGCCGAGCAGTACTTC	CATSRVGGAEQYF
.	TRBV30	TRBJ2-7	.	TGTGCCGTCCTGGCTAAGGACAGTTCCTACGAGCAGTACTTC	CAVLAKDSSYEQYF
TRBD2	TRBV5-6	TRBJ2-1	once	TGTGCCAGCAGTTGGACTAGTGACTACAATGAGCAGTTCTTC	CASSWTSDYNEQFF
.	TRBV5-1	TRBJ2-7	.	TGCGCCAGCAGCTCCGCCGGCTACGAGCAGTACTTC	CASSSAGYEQYF
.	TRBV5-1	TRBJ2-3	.	TGCGCCAGCAGCTTGGCAGGGGTCCTCACAGATACGCAGTATTTT	CASSLAGVLTDTQYF
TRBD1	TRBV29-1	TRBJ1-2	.	TGCAGCGTTGGGGGGACAGGGAGGGAAGGCTACACCTTC	CSVGGTGREGYTF